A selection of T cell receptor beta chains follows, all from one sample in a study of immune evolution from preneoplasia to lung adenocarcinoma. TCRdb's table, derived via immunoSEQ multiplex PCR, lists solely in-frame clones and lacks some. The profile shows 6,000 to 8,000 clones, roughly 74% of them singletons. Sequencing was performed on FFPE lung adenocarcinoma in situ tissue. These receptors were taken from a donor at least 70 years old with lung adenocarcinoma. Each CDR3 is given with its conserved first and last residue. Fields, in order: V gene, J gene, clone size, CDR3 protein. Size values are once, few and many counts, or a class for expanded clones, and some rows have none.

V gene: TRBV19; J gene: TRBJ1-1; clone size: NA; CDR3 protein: CASSPQYGTEAFF
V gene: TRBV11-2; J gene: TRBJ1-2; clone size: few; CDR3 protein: CASSLSQIYGYTF
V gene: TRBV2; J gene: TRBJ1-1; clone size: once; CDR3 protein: CASTSSGNTEAFF
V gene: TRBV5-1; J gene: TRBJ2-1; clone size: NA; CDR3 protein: CASDILASGSHEQFF
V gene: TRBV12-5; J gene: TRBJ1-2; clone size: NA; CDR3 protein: CASGLYSYGYTF
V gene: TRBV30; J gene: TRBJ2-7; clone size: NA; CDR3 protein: CAWRTGTAAYEQYF
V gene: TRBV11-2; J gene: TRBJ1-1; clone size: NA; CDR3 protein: CASSLVGWTEAFF
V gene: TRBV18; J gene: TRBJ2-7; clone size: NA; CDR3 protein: CASSKGVSYEQYF
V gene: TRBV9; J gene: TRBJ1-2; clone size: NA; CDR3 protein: CASSVQGDNYGYTF
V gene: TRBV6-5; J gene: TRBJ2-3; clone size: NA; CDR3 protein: CASSYSSATDTQYF
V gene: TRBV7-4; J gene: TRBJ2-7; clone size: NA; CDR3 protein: CASSLVGWGGGYEQYF
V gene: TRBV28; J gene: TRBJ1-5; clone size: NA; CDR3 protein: CASSLWRGQNQPQHF
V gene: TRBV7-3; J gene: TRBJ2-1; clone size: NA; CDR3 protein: CASSLGTGSNEQFF
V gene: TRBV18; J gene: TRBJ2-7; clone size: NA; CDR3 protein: CASSPFEATYEQYF
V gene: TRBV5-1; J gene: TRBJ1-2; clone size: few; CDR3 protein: CASSKGEYGYTF
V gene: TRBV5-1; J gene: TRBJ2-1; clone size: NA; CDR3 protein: CASSFFRGLNEQFF
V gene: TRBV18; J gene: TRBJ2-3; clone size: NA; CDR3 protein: CASSRGTYTDTQYF
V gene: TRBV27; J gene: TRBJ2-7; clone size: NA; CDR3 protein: CASSLLGAEQYF
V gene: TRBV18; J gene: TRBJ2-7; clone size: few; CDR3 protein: CASSRTGGQTDEQYF
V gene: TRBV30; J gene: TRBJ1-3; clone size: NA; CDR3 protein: CAWSQPPTGISGNTIYF
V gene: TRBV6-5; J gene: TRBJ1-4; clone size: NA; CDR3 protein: CASSYSAPPMDEKLFF
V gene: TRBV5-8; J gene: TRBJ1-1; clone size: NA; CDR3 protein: CASSLEARDTEAFF
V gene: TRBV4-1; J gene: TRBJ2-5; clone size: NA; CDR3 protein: CASSQFPGTGGLETQYF
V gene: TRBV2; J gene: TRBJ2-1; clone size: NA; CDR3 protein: CAGSPTRSGTYNEQFF
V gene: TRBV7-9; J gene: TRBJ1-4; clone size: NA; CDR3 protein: CAGAGTDEKLFF
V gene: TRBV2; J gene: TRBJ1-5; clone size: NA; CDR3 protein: CASSTTGGDQPQHF
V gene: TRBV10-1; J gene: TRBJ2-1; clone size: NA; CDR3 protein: CASTDSYNEQFF
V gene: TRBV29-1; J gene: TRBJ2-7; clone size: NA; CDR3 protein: CSGSRGTTYEQYF
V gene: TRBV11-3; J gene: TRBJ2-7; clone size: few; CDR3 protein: CASSLESGEQYF
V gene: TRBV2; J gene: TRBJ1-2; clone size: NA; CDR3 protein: CASRGENDGNYGYTF
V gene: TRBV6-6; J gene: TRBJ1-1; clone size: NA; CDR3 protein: CASSYSRRVDTEAFF
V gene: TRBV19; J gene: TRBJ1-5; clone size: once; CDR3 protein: CASSRDAGGFQPQHF
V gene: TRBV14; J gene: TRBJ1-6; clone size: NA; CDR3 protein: CASSGQGNSPLHF
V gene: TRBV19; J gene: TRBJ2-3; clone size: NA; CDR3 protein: CASSAGQGGTDTQYF
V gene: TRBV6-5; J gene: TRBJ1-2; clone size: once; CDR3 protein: CASRTSTGPYYGYTF
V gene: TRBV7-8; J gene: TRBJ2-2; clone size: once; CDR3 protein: CASRPDTGAGELFF
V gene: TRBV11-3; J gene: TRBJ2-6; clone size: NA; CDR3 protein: CASSPPLGRGGVSGANVLTF
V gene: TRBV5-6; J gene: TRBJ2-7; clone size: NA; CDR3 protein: CASSFPGTLGEQYF
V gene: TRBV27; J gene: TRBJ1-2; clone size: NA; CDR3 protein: CASSPLRSTHGYTF
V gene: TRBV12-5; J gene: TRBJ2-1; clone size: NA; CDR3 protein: CASGLVGLNEQFF
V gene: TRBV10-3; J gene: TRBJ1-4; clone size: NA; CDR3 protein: CAISRQGKGNEKLFF
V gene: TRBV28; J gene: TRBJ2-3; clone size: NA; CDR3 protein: CASSTGGPSTQYF
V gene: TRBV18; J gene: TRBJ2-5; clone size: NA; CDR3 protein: CASSPDRAETQYF
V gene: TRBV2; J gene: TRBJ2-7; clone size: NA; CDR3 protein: CASSERGQGFDEQYF
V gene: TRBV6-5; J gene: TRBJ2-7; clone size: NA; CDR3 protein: CASRPGLAGVQQYF
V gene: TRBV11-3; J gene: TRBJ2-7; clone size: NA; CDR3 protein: CASSVGGPRGGEQYF
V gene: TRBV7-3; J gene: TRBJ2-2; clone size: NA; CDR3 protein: CASSFSGVHTGELFF